This entry lists 26 T cell receptor beta chains sequenced from one sample in a study of blood T cell repertoires in COVID-19. Generated by immunoSEQ multiplex PCR, the TCRdb table keeps only in-frame clones and is missing some. The table lists 30,000 to 40,000 clones, just under 85% of them singletons. The sequenced material came from peripheral blood. The receptors here all came from a man aged 50-59 years with active COVID-19.

The chain uses TRBV2 and TRBJ2-5; D not certain. The CDR3 contains 11 residues. The germline V and J ends were trimmed by 7 bases and 2 bases, with 5 bases remaining between them. CDR1 is SNHLY, CDR2 FYNNEI, per germline. The CDR3 region has the DNA TGTGCCAGCATCCGTCAAGAGACCCAGTACTTC. Protein product: CASIRQETQYF. The full variable domain, with the rest looked up from reference TRBV2 and TRBJ2-5, is EPEVTQTPSHQVTQMGQEVILRCVPISNHLYFYWYRQILGQKVEFLVSFYNNEISEKSEIFDDQFSVERPDGSNFTLKIRSTKLEDSAMYFCASIRQETQYFGPGTRLLVL.

The genes are TRBV7-5 and TRBJ2-5; the table assigns TRBD2, which was not confirmed against the DNA. TRBV7-5 is a known pseudogene. The CDR3 totals 11 residues. The CDR3 coding sequence is TGTGTCAGAAGCTTCGGGGAGACCCAGTACTTC. It is translated as CVRSFGETQYF.

The gene calls are TRBV28 and TRBJ1-2; D gene ambiguous. This CDR3 spans 14 amino acids. V lost 2 bases to trimming and J lost 4 bases, with 11 bases between them. The germline V gene has CDR1 MDHEN and CDR2 SYDVKM. The CDR3 region is CASSLQYSFYGYTF. As DNA, the CDR3 is TGTGCCAGCAGTTTACAATACAGCTTCTATGGCTACACCTTC.

The chain carries TRBV5-5 and TRBJ1-4; D might be TRBD1 (6 bases). Trimming pared 2 bases from V and 7 bases from J, leaving 9 bases between. The CDR3 has 13 residues. Germline CDR1 SGHKS, CDR2 YYEKEE (reference sequence). The DNA for the CDR3 is TGTGCCAGCAGCTTTAGGGGGGGTGAAAAACTGTTTTTT. Translating gives CASSFRGGEKLFF.

The DNA of the CDR3 is TGTGCCAGCTCACGAGACATTGATGGTGGCTACACCTTC. It specifies CASSRDIDGGYTF. The V gene is TRBV18, the J gene TRBJ1-2; no definite D call. Germline CDR1 is KGHSH and CDR2 is LQKENI. This CDR3 has 13 amino acids. Trimming took off 4 bases at V and 7 bases at J, with 13 bases between the two ends.

The chain joins TRBV4-3 to TRBJ2-3, with 9 positions matching TRBD1. The V segment lost 3 bases and the J segment 1 base; nucleotides outside the gene matches: 2. CDR1 is LGHNA, CDR2 YSLEER, per germline. The CDR3 spans 15 residues. The CDR3 DNA reads TGCGCCAGCAGCCAGGACAGGGGAGGCACAGATACGCAGTATTTT. Protein: CASSQDRGGTDTQYF.

This clone was seen a few times. The CDR3: CASSQGPSQFF. DNA of the CDR3: TGTGCCAGCAGCCAGGGGCCTTCGCAGTTCTTC. The chain joins TRBV7-9 to TRBJ2-1; a weak D match, TRBD1 (6 bases). V gave up 5 bases and J gave up 12 bases, with 11 bases separating them. Germline V gene data show CDR1 as SEHNR and CDR2 as FQNEAQ (reference sequence). CDR3 length equals 11 residues.

This clone has just a few counts. The CDR3 coding sequence is TGCGCCAGCAGTGAGTCGAGGGAGCAGTACTTC. Its protein product is CASSESREQYF. The chain is built from TRBV10-1 and TRBJ2-7; D remains ambiguous. The germline V gene encodes CDR1 WNHNN and CDR2 SYGVQD (reference sequence). CDR3 length equals 11 residues. V gave up 0 bases and J gave up 7 bases, with 4 bases separating them.

The V and J genes are TRBV27 and TRBJ2-1, with TRBD2 matching 11 bases. Germline CDR1 is MNHEY and CDR2 is SMNVEV (reference sequence). Trimming removed 2 bases from V and 5 bases from J; junction bases left unmatched: 5. The length of the CDR3 is 16 residues. The CDR3 nucleotides are TGTGCCAGCAGTTTAACCCTAGCGGGGGGCAACAATGAGCAGTTCTTC. Translation: CASSLTLAGGNNEQFF.

The J gene is TRBJ1-6, the V gene TRBV5-6; a weak D match, TRBD1 (5 bases). V lost 4 bases and J lost 7, with 12 bases in between. This CDR3 region has 14 residues. Germline lookup yields CDR1 SGHDT and CDR2 YYEEEE. CDR3 sequence: CASSPGGWNSPLHF. The CDR3 nucleotides read TGTGCCAGCAGCCCGGGGGGGTGGAATTCACCCCTCCACTTT. The full variable domain, its missing parts supplied by reference TRBV5-6 and TRBJ1-6, is DAGVTQSPTHLIKTRGQQVTLRCSPKSGHDTVSWYQQALGQGPQFIFQYYEEEERQRGNFPDRFSGHQFPNYSSELNVNALLLGDSALYLCASSPGGWNSPLHFGNGTRLTVT.

The chain is built from TRBV7-9 and TRBJ2-7; 10 bases agree with TRBD1. CDR3 size: 15 residues. The germline CDR1 and CDR2 sequences are SEHNR and FQNEAQ (reference sequence). Trimming took 1 base from V and 7 from J; bases not matched to a gene: 7. CDR3 coding DNA: TGTGCCAGCAGCTTAGGGGGACAGGGGATTCGGGAGCAGTACTTC. Protein sequence: CASSLGGQGIREQYF.

The chain links TRBV9 to TRBJ2-1; 12 bases agree with TRBD2. Trimming removed 3 bases from V and 8 bases from J; junction bases left unmatched: 9. CDR3 size: 16 residues. From germline, CDR1 is SGDLS and CDR2 YYNGEE. Here the CDR3 reads CASSATWTSGKYEQFF. As DNA, the CDR3 is TGTGCCAGCAGCGCAACCTGGACTAGCGGGAAATATGAGCAGTTCTTC. Drawing the rest from reference TRBV9 and TRBJ2-1, the complete variable domain is DSGVTQTPKHLITATGQRVTLRCSPRSGDLSVYWYQQSLDQGLQFLIQYYNGEERAKGNILERFSAQQFPDLHSELNLSSLELGDSALYFCASSATWTSGKYEQFFGPGTRLTVL.

V gene TRBV7-2 combines with J gene TRBJ1-2, with 8 bases fitting TRBD1. J gave up 4 bases and V 2 bases, and 6 bases lay outside the gene matches. Germline CDR1 reads SGHTA; CDR2 reads FQGNSA. The CDR3 spans 15 residues. DNA for the CDR3: TGTGCCAGCAGCTTAACCTCGACAGGGGTCTATGGCTACACCTTC. Protein product: CASSLTSTGVYGYTF.

V gene TRBV19 combines with J gene TRBJ2-5; possibly TRBD2 for D (6 bases). V was trimmed by 6 bases and J by 2 bases, leaving 13 bases between them. CDR1 is LNHDA, CDR2 SQIVND, per germline (reference sequence). The length of the CDR3 is 14 residues. In DNA form, the CDR3 reads TGTGCCAGTAGCCCGTACGGGGGACAAGAGACCCAGTACTTC. This encodes CASSPYGGQETQYF.

This clone showed up just a few times. This chain joins TRBV11-2 and TRBJ2-7, with 9 nucleotides matching TRBD1. Germline V CDR1 and CDR2: SGHAT, FQNNGV. The trim removed 4 bases at V and 4 bases at J, leaving 5 bases unmatched. This CDR3 has 14 residues. The CDR3: CASSSGQGQYEQYF. The CDR3 bases are TGTGCCAGCAGCTCGGGACAGGGACAGTACGAGCAGTACTTC.

The chain carries TRBV4-3 and TRBJ1-2, with 8 bases lining up with TRBD1. Germline trimming cut 3 bases from V and 5 bases from J; bases unmatched to any gene: 11. The CDR3 is made up of 16 amino acids. Germline values: CDR1 LGHNA, CDR2 YSLEER. CDR3 sequence: CASSQDLRDRSYGYTF. For the CDR3, the DNA is TGCGCCAGCAGCCAGGACCTCCGGGACAGGTCGTATGGCTACACCTTC.

V usage is TRBV5-8 and J usage is TRBJ1-1; D is ambiguous. The CDR3 spans 14 residues. Germline lookup yields CDR1 SGHTS and CDR2 YDEGEE. V was pared by 4 bases and J by 2 bases, with 12 bases between. This chain's CDR3 is CASSLQLSNTEAFF. CDR3 in DNA: TGTGCCAGCAGCCTACAACTATCCAACACTGAAGCTTTCTTT.

This chain connects TRBV6-5 to TRBJ1-3; 9 positions agree with TRBD1. Germline assignment: CDR1 MNHEY and CDR2 SVGAGI. The V gene end was trimmed by 6 bases and the J gene end by 2 bases; junction bases not matched to a gene: 5. The CDR3 consists of 15 residues. The CDR3 reads CASRIGQGPGNTIYF. The CDR3 DNA follows: TGTGCCAGCAGGATAGGACAGGGGCCTGGAAACACCATATATTTT.

The chain recombines TRBV25-1 with TRBJ1-5; a weak D match, TRBD1 (5 bases). CDR1 MGHDK and CDR2 SYGVNS come from the germline V gene. Trimming removed 8 bases from V and 4 bases from J, with 12 bases in between. There are 13 residues in the CDR3. CDR3 amino acids: CASSDSPNQPQHF. The CDR3 DNA reads as TGTGCCAGCTCCGACAGCCCGAATCAGCCCCAGCATTTT. Combining the CDR3 with reference TRBV25-1 and TRBJ1-5 gives the whole variable domain EADIYQTPRYLVIGTGKKITLECSQTMGHDKMYWYQQDPGMELHLIHYSYGVNSTEKGDLSSESTVSRIRTEHFPLTLESARPSHTSQYLCASSDSPNQPQHFGDGTRLSIL.

The J gene is TRBJ2-5, the V gene TRBV5-1; D unresolved. Deletions cut 6 bases from V and 4 bases from J, with 7 bases between. Germline CDR1 reads SGHRS; CDR2 reads YFSETQ. CDR3 length: 11 amino acids. The chain's CDR3 is CASTPGETQYF. CDR3 coding DNA: TGCGCCAGCACTCCCGGAGAGACCCAGTACTTC.

J is TRBJ1-1 and V is TRBV23-1, with D unresolved. TRBV23-1 is treated as an ORF (open reading frame) with a function not yet certain. The CDR3 covers 16 residues. V lost 2 bases and J 1 base, leaving 14 bases between the germline ends. CDR3 bases: TGCGCCAGCAGTCAAGAAGAGGCAGAGTCGAACACTGAAGCTTTCTTT. Encoded protein: CASSQEEAESNTEAFF.

Only one count was recorded for this clone. The genes are TRBV6-6 and TRBJ2-2; weak D call: TRBD1 (6 bases). There are 14 residues in the CDR3. Germline loops: CDR1 MNHNY, CDR2 SVGAGI (reference sequence). The V and J ends lost 8 bases and 4 bases respectively, with 14 bases between them. CDR3 DNA sequence: TGTGCCAGCGGCGTTAGAGGGGGCACCGGGGAGCTGTTTTTT. Protein: CASGVRGGTGELFF.

The chain couples TRBV28 to TRBJ2-3; D unresolved. The V end lost 2 bases, the J end lost 2 bases, and 14 bases lay between the germline ends. Germline CDR1 and CDR2: MDHEN and SYDVKM. There are 16 residues in the CDR3. CDR3 protein: CASSLGRRWITDTQYF. The CDR3 coding sequence is TGTGCCAGCAGTTTAGGGCGTCGGTGGATCACAGATACGCAGTATTTT. The full variable domain, in which reference TRBV28 and TRBJ2-3 provide the parts outside the CDR3, is DVKVTQSSRYLVKRTGEKVFLECVQDMDHENMFWYRQDPGLGLRLIYFSYDVKMKEKGDIPEGYSVSREKKERFSLILESASTNQTSMYLCASSLGRRWITDTQYFGPGTRLTVL.

V and J are TRBV2 and TRBJ1-6, with D unresolved. The CDR3 length is 14 residues. V was pared by 8 bases and J by 0 bases, with 8 bases between. Germline V lookup: CDR1 SNHLY, CDR2 FYNNEI. CDR3 sequence reads: CASGRSSYNSPLHF. The CDR3 DNA reads TGTGCCAGCGGGAGGAGCTCCTATAATTCACCCCTCCACTTT.

The chain links TRBV6-5 to TRBJ2-5; TRBD1 might be the D (5 bases). This CDR3 spans 13 amino acids. Germline-derived CDR1 and CDR2 are MNHEY and SVGAGI. The ends were cut back, 5 bases at V and 7 bases at J, with 14 bases in the middle. DNA for the CDR3: TGTGCCAGCAGTAGGTCAGGGTGGGGGACCCAGTACTTC. The encoded protein is CASSRSGWGTQYF.

The V and J genes are TRBV7-2 and TRBJ1-5, with TRBD1 identical over 7 bases. V trimming: 4 bases; J trimming: 3 bases; junction bases outside the gene matches: 6. Germline loops: CDR1 SGHTA, CDR2 FQGNSA. This CDR3 comprises 15 residues. CDR3: CASSSKTGSNQPQHF. The CDR3 DNA is TGTGCCAGCAGCTCAAAGACAGGGTCCAATCAGCCCCAGCATTTT.